This T cell receptor beta chain was identified during a study of shared clonotypes between healthy human individuals. Overall study results and limits: Several donors had roughly 5.2% of their naive CD4 clonotypes in common.

With V trimmed by 9 bases and J by 4 bases, 4 bases remained unmatched. The CDR3 has 12 amino acids. The germline gives CDR1 MNHEY, CDR2 SMNVEV (reference sequence). A remark on this clone: The antigen is unknown.

Method: immunoSEQ multiplex PCR; TCRdb's copy keeps in-frame clones and lacks some. Here the sample spans about 1.1 million clones, 70% to 80% being singletons. The sample taken for sequencing was memory CD4+ T cells from PBMCs. Subset given: CD45RA-negative fraction. The origin of this receptor is a man younger than 35 in good health. Some clones in this sample may be carry-over from other donors' samples. The chain combines TRBV27 with TRBJ1-2, with 8 bases matching TRBD1. CDR3 nucleotide sequence: TGTGCCAGTAGACAGGGGTCCTATGGCTACACCTTC. As protein: CASRQGSYGYTF.